The rows below give T cell receptor beta chains drawn from one sample of a study of T cell responses to AZD1222 COVID-19 vaccine. Measured with immunoSEQ multiplex PCR; TCRdb has only the in-frame clones, and not every one. The sample gives about 100,000 clones, 85% to 90% of which show up once; less than 20% is in the top ten. The sample consisted of peripheral blood, taken on day 0 of AZD1222 vaccination. The receptors come from an adult in good health. CDR3s include the opening cysteine and the closing phenylalanine or tryptophan. Each record gives: J gene, clone size, D gene, V gene, CDR3 protein, CDR3 DNA. D genes are given only for firm matches. Some rows mark clone size as missing; the rest say once, few, many or name a class of expanded clone.

j_gene: TRBJ2-7; abundance: .; d_gene: TRBD1; v_gene: TRBV9; CDR3aa: CASSETGGPGFEQYF; CDR3nt: TGTGCCAGCAGCGAGACAGGGGGGCCGGGTTTTGAGCAGTACTTC
j_gene: TRBJ1-3; abundance: .; d_gene: .; v_gene: TRBV27; CDR3aa: CASSLSKGNTIYF; CDR3nt: TGTGCCAGCAGTTTATCAAAGGGAAACACCATATATTTT
j_gene: TRBJ2-2; abundance: few; d_gene: .; v_gene: TRBV18; CDR3aa: CASSPDQASNTGELFF; CDR3nt: TGTGCCAGCTCACCTGATCAGGCTTCGAACACCGGGGAGCTGTTTTTT
j_gene: TRBJ1-4; abundance: .; d_gene: .; v_gene: TRBV28; CDR3aa: CASSLPRGNNEKLFF; CDR3nt: TGTGCCAGCAGCCTCCCCAGAGGAAATAATGAAAAACTGTTTTTT
j_gene: TRBJ1-5; abundance: few; d_gene: TRBD1; v_gene: TRBV18; CDR3aa: CASSPVTGGGNQPQHF; CDR3nt: TGTGCCAGCTCACCGGTAACAGGGGGCGGGAATCAGCCCCAGCATTTT
j_gene: TRBJ2-1; abundance: .; d_gene: .; v_gene: TRBV7-9; CDR3aa: CASSPTRDNEQFF; CDR3nt: TGTGCCAGCAGCCCCACTAGGGACAATGAGCAGTTCTTC
j_gene: TRBJ1-1; abundance: .; d_gene: .; v_gene: TRBV14; CDR3aa: CASSLGQGTEAFF; CDR3nt: TGTGCCAGCAGCCTAGGCCAGGGCACTGAAGCTTTCTTT
j_gene: TRBJ1-1; abundance: .; d_gene: .; v_gene: TRBV11-1; CDR3aa: CASSRRREGLVAFF; CDR3nt: TGTGCCAGCAGCCGCAGACGAGAGGGTTTAGTAGCTTTCTTT
j_gene: TRBJ1-6; abundance: .; d_gene: .; v_gene: TRBV6-5; CDR3aa: CASRQGSSPLHF; CDR3nt: TGTGCCAGCAGGCAGGGGTCTTCACCCCTCCACTTT
j_gene: TRBJ1-2; abundance: once; d_gene: .; v_gene: TRBV7-8; CDR3aa: CASSPRDLGLANYGYTF; CDR3nt: TGTGCCAGCAGCCCCCGGGACTTGGGATTAGCTAACTATGGCTACACCTTC
j_gene: TRBJ2-7; abundance: .; d_gene: .; v_gene: TRBV10-2; CDR3aa: CASNSPGGEQYF; CDR3nt: TGCGCCAGCAACAGCCCCGGGGGCGAGCAGTACTTC
j_gene: TRBJ2-2; abundance: .; d_gene: .; v_gene: TRBV18; CDR3aa: CASSPGGNTGELFF; CDR3nt: TGTGCCAGCTCACCCGGGGGAAACACCGGGGAGCTGTTTTTT
j_gene: TRBJ1-2; abundance: .; d_gene: .; v_gene: TRBV19; CDR3aa: CASEHEMGPGRGYTF; CDR3nt: TGTGCCAGCGAACACGAAATGGGACCCGGGAGGGGCTACACCTTC
j_gene: TRBJ2-2; abundance: .; d_gene: TRBD1; v_gene: TRBV6-5; CDR3aa: CASSYGTANTGELFF; CDR3nt: TGTGCCAGCAGTTACGGGACAGCGAACACCGGGGAGCTGTTTTTT
j_gene: TRBJ2-3; abundance: .; d_gene: .; v_gene: TRBV5-1; CDR3aa: CASSQDGTDTQYF; CDR3nt: TGCGCCAGCAGCCAGGACGGAACAGATACGCAGTATTTT
j_gene: TRBJ2-2; abundance: .; d_gene: .; v_gene: TRBV2; CDR3aa: CASSASGTLITGELFF; CDR3nt: TGTGCCAGCAGTGCCTCCGGGACTCTTATAACCGGGGAGCTGTTTTTT
j_gene: TRBJ1-5; abundance: .; d_gene: .; v_gene: TRBV21-1; CDR3aa: CASSKRGGGQPQHF; CDR3nt: TGTGCCAGCAGCAAAAGGGGGGGAGGTCAGCCCCAGCATTTT
j_gene: TRBJ1-3; abundance: .; d_gene: .; v_gene: TRBV18; CDR3aa: CASSTSLPHNSGNTIYF; CDR3nt: TGTGCCAGCTCAACCAGCCTCCCGCATAACTCTGGAAACACCATATATTTT
j_gene: TRBJ1-5; abundance: .; d_gene: .; v_gene: TRBV19; CDR3aa: CASSIIGLPNRSNQPQHF; CDR3nt: TGTGCCAGTAGTATAATCGGACTGCCCAATAGGAGCAATCAGCCCCAGCATTTT
j_gene: TRBJ2-7; abundance: .; d_gene: .; v_gene: TRBV7-9; CDR3aa: CASSLEVASEQYF; CDR3nt: TGTGCCAGCAGCTTAGAGGTTGCGTCCGAGCAGTACTTC
j_gene: TRBJ2-2; abundance: .; d_gene: TRBD1; v_gene: TRBV19; CDR3aa: CASSMQGANTGELFF; CDR3nt: TGTGCCAGTAGTATGCAGGGGGCTAACACCGGGGAGCTGTTTTTT
j_gene: TRBJ1-1; abundance: .; d_gene: .; v_gene: TRBV5-1; CDR3aa: CASGQAEMNTEAFF; CDR3nt: TGCGCCAGCGGCCAGGCCGAGATGAACACTGAAGCTTTCTTT
j_gene: TRBJ2-7; abundance: .; d_gene: .; v_gene: TRBV6-2/TRBV6-3; CDR3aa: CASSYAGTPYHNEQYF; CDR3nt: TGTGCCAGCAGTTACGCGGGGACACCCTACCACAACGAGCAGTACTTC
j_gene: TRBJ2-7; abundance: .; d_gene: .; v_gene: TRBV10-3; CDR3aa: CAITSGNVISYEQYF; CDR3nt: TGTGCCATCACGTCGGGGAACGTTATCTCCTACGAGCAGTACTTC
j_gene: TRBJ1-1; abundance: .; d_gene: .; v_gene: TRBV6-5; CDR3aa: CASTWGGMNTEAFF; CDR3nt: TGTGCCAGCACCTGGGGGGGGATGAACACTGAAGCTTTCTTT
j_gene: TRBJ2-7; abundance: .; d_gene: TRBD1; v_gene: TRBV5-4; CDR3aa: CASSFTGGTSYEQYF; CDR3nt: TGTGCCAGCAGCTTCACAGGGGGCACCAGCTACGAGCAGTACTTC
j_gene: TRBJ1-6; abundance: .; d_gene: TRBD1; v_gene: TRBV2; CDR3aa: CASTGQENSPLHF; CDR3nt: TGTGCCAGCACGGGACAGGAGAATTCACCCCTCCACTTT
j_gene: TRBJ1-1; abundance: .; d_gene: TRBD1; v_gene: TRBV5-4; CDR3aa: CASKPQGAMNTEAFF; CDR3nt: TGTGCCAGCAAACCTCAGGGGGCGATGAACACTGAAGCTTTCTTT
j_gene: TRBJ1-1; abundance: .; d_gene: .; v_gene: TRBV7-9; CDR3aa: CASTRGAGGSSDTEAFF; CDR3nt: TGTGCCAGCACCCGAGGGGCCGGCGGCTCTTCGGACACTGAAGCTTTCTTT
j_gene: TRBJ2-2; abundance: .; d_gene: TRBD2; v_gene: TRBV29-1; CDR3aa: CSVDPHRGAGELFF; CDR3nt: TGCAGCGTAGACCCACATCGGGGGGCCGGGGAGCTGTTTTTT
j_gene: TRBJ1-2; abundance: .; d_gene: TRBD1; v_gene: TRBV6-5; CDR3aa: CASGQGGYGYTF; CDR3nt: TGTGCCAGCGGACAGGGGGGCTATGGCTACACCTTC
j_gene: TRBJ2-7; abundance: .; d_gene: .; v_gene: TRBV27; CDR3aa: CASSGDSYEQYF; CDR3nt: TGTGCCAGCAGTGGGGACTCCTACGAGCAGTACTTC
j_gene: TRBJ2-7; abundance: .; d_gene: .; v_gene: TRBV5-6; CDR3aa: CASSFDEYEQYF; CDR3nt: TGTGCCAGCAGTTTTGATGAGTACGAGCAGTACTTC
j_gene: TRBJ2-3; abundance: once; d_gene: .; v_gene: TRBV29-1; CDR3aa: CSVEGPEGVRTDTQYF; CDR3nt: TGCAGCGTTGAAGGCCCCGAGGGGGTACGCACAGATACGCAGTATTTT
j_gene: TRBJ2-3; abundance: .; d_gene: TRBD1; v_gene: TRBV6-5; CDR3aa: CASSSRDSFTDTQYF; CDR3nt: TGTGCCAGCAGTTCACGGGACAGCTTCACAGATACGCAGTATTTT
j_gene: TRBJ2-3; abundance: .; d_gene: TRBD2; v_gene: TRBV3-1/TRBV3-2; CDR3aa: CASSRTSGGTDTQYF; CDR3nt: TGTGCCAGCAGCAGGACTAGCGGGGGTACAGATACGCAGTATTTT
j_gene: TRBJ1-1; abundance: .; d_gene: .; v_gene: TRBV6-2/TRBV6-3; CDR3aa: CASSFLPGTEAFF; CDR3nt: TGTGCCAGCAGTTTCCTCCCAGGCACTGAAGCTTTCTTT
j_gene: TRBJ2-7; abundance: .; d_gene: .; v_gene: TRBV3-1/TRBV3-2; CDR3aa: CASSQGGTLRSYEQYF; CDR3nt: TGTGCCAGCAGCCAAGGGGGAACGCTCAGATCCTACGAGCAGTACTTC
j_gene: TRBJ1-1; abundance: .; d_gene: .; v_gene: TRBV13; CDR3aa: CAIPSKSRNTEAFF; CDR3nt: TGTGCCATACCTAGTAAAAGCAGGAACACTGAAGCTTTCTTT
j_gene: TRBJ2-7; abundance: once; d_gene: .; v_gene: TRBV2; CDR3aa: CASTTPRGTYEQYF; CDR3nt: TGTGCCAGCACTACACCGAGGGGGACCTACGAGCAGTACTTC
j_gene: TRBJ2-3; abundance: .; d_gene: .; v_gene: TRBV7-2; CDR3aa: CASAGRFTDTQYF; CDR3nt: TGTGCCAGCGCGGGACGATTCACAGATACGCAGTATTTT